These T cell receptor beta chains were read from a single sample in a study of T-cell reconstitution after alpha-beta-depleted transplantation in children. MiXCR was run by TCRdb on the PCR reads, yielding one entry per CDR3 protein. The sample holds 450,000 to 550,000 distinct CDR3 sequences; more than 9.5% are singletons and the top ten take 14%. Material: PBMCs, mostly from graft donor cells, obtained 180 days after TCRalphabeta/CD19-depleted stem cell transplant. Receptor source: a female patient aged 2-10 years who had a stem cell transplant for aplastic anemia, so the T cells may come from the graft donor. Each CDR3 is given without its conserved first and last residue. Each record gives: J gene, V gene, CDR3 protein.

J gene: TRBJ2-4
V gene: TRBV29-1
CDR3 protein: SVVVQTLAKNIQY

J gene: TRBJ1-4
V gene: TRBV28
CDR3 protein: ASSWFPLAATNEKLF

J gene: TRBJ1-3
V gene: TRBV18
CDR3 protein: ASSHSGYSGNTIY

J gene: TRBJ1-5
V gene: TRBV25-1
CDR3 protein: ASSDDRGGNQPQH

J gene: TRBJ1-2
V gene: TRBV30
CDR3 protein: AWSPDRGIGYT

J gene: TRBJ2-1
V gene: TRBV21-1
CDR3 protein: ASSDKLIASYNEQF

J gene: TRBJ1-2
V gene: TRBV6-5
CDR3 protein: ASSYSQGNYGYT

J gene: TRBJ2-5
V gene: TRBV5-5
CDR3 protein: ASSLAVGSSETQY

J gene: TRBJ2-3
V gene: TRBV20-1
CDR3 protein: SASDGGASTDTQY

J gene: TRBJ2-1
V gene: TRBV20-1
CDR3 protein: SAPTTLFKNEQF

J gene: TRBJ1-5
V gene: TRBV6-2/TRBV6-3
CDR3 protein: ASRIMGQGFGQPQH

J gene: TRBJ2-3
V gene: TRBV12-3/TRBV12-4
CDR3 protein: ASSLPASGSFLSSTDTQY

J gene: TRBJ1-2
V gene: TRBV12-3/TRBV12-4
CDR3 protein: ASRPRERGYGYT

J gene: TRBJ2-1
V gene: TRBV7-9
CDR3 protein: ASSLIGQVSYNEQF

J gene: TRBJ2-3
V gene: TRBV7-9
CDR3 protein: ASSLGLAGRDADTQY

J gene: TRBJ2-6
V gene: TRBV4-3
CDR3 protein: ASSQTGQGMQGANVLT